This is a list of T cell receptor beta chains from one sample in a study of OX40 agonist ivuxolimab in advanced cancers. Only in-frame clones appear in the TCRdb table, and some are missing; sequencing was by immunoSEQ multiplex PCR. The sample includes 45,000 or so clones, 82% of them seen just once. This specimen was CD4+ or CD8+ T cells sorted from blood, taken in a trial of the OX40 agonist ivuxolimab. The origin of the receptors is an adult with an advanced solid tumor such as melanoma, head and neck, liver or kidney cancer. CDR3s include the opening cysteine and the closing phenylalanine or tryptophan. Fields, in order: D gene, V gene, J gene, clone size, CDR3 DNA, CDR3 protein. D genes are given only for firm matches. Not all rows give a size; the values are once, few, many and, for expanded clones, a class.

>TRBD2|TRBV5-1|TRBJ2-1|once
TGCGCCAGCAGTAGGGGAGGGGACGAGCAGTTCTTC
CASSRGGDEQFF
>TRBD1|TRBV7-8|TRBJ1-2|-
TGTGCCAGCAGCTTCAATAGCGGGGACAGGAACTATGGCTACACCTTC
CASSFNSGDRNYGYTF
>-|TRBV5-1|TRBJ1-2|-
TGCGCCAGCAGCTTGTTCCCTACCGTCGACAGCCCGCAAGGGTATGGCTACACCTTC
CASSLFPTVDSPQGYGYTF
>TRBD1|TRBV7-2|TRBJ1-5|-
TGTGCCAGCAGCGAAGGGACAGGGGTCAATCAGCCCCAGCATTTT
CASSEGTGVNQPQHF
>-|TRBV5-5|TRBJ1-2|-
TGTGCCAGCAGCTTGGTTGGCCGAGACCTGTATGGCTACACCTTC
CASSLVGRDLYGYTF
>-|TRBV20-1|TRBJ2-1|-
TGCAGTGCTACCATCCCCAATGAGCAGTTCTTC
CSATIPNEQFF
>TRBD2|TRBV6-6|TRBJ2-7|-
TGTGCCAGCAGACTAGGGGAGGGTGGGAGATACGAGCAGTACTTC
CASRLGEGGRYEQYF
>TRBD1|TRBV19|TRBJ2-2|-
TGTGCCAGTAGCGAGAGACAGGGGAACACCGGGGAGCTGTTTTTT
CASSERQGNTGELFF
>TRBD1|TRBV6-1|TRBJ2-2|-
TGTGCCAGCAGTGGGAGTCGACAGGGAGGGGAGCTGTTTTTT
CASSGSRQGGELFF
>-|TRBV6-5|TRBJ2-5|-
TGTGCCAGCAGGCAGACTAGATGGGGTAAAGAGACCCAGTACTTC
CASRQTRWGKETQYF
>TRBD1|TRBV29-1|TRBJ2-7|-
TGCAGCTTTTCCGGGACAGGCTCCTACGAGCAGTACTTC
CSFSGTGSYEQYF
>-|TRBV27|TRBJ1-5|-
TGTGCCAGCAGTTTATCCGGCGGGGTTAGCAATCAGCCCCAGCATTTT
CASSLSGGVSNQPQHF
>-|TRBV27|TRBJ2-7|-
TGTGCCAGCAGTCTCGACCCTAGATCGTACGAGCAGTACTTC
CASSLDPRSYEQYF
>-|TRBV28|TRBJ1-1|-
TGTGCCAGCTTACAGGGTGGGTCGGCCACTGAAGCTTTCTTT
CASLQGGSATEAFF
>TRBD2|TRBV11-2|TRBJ2-1|-
TGTGCCAGCAGCTTAGGTACTAGCGGGATGTCCTACAATGAGCAGTTCTTC
CASSLGTSGMSYNEQFF
>TRBD2|TRBV4-2|TRBJ2-1|-
TGTGCCAGCAGCCAAGCCCTAGCGGGGGACTTGTACAATGAGCAGTTCTTC
CASSQALAGDLYNEQFF
>-|TRBV9|TRBJ1-4|-
TGTGCCAGCAGCGTAGAGTCCCGTGAGCATGAAAAACTGTTTTTT
CASSVESREHEKLFF
>TRBD1|TRBV7-3|TRBJ2-7|-
TGTGCCAGCAGCCGATCCGGGACAGGGCCCTACGAGCAGTACTTC
CASSRSGTGPYEQYF
>-|TRBV5-4|TRBJ2-2|-
TGTGCCAGCAGCGCGACTAGTGGGGGGCCCGGGGAGCTGTTTTTT
CASSATSGGPGELFF
>-|TRBV28|TRBJ1-5|-
TGTGCCAGCAGTTTTGGGGGGCGGGGTAGCAATCAGCCCCAGCATTTT
CASSFGGRGSNQPQHF
>-|TRBV6-6|TRBJ2-7|-
TGTGCCACGGGGATCAGCTACGAGCAGTACTTC
CATGISYEQYF
>-|TRBV29-1|TRBJ1-1|few
TGCAGCGTTGGAACTTCAGTAGGCACTGAAGCTTTCTTT
CSVGTSVGTEAFF
>TRBD1|TRBV28|TRBJ2-7|-
TGTGCCAGCAGTCTAATCCAGATCCGACAGGGCGAGCAGTACTTC
CASSLIQIRQGEQYF
>TRBD1|TRBV5-1|TRBJ1-6|-
TGCGCCAGCAGCTCGACAGGGGAGGATAATTCACCCCTCCACTTT
CASSSTGEDNSPLHF
>-|TRBV5-1|TRBJ2-3|-
TGCGCCAGCAGCTACCAGGGAAGCACAGATACGCAGTATTTT
CASSYQGSTDTQYF
>-|TRBV7-3|TRBJ1-2|few
TGTGCCAGCAGCTTATATGCCGACAATACGGGTGGCTACACCTTC
CASSLYADNTGGYTF
>-|TRBV6-1|TRBJ2-2|-
TGTGCCAGCAGTCTCGGAGGGTCGAACACCGGGGAGCTGTTTTTT
CASSLGGSNTGELFF
>-|TRBV4-1|TRBJ2-2|few
TGCGCCAGCAGCCAGGCCAACTTAGTGGCGGCCGGGGAGCTGTTTTTT
CASSQANLVAAGELFF
>TRBD1|TRBV5-6|TRBJ1-5|-
TGTGCCAGCAGTTATGGGACAGGTTCAATCATAGCCCAGCATTTT
CASSYGTGSIIAQHF
>-|TRBV11-2|TRBJ1-3|once
TGTGCCAGCAGCATATTACCGGGAGGTGGTACTGGAAACACCATATATTTT
CASSILPGGGTGNTIYF
>-|TRBV7-9|TRBJ1-1|once
TGTGCCAGCAGCTTAGCGGGGCAGAGTGAAGCTTTCTTT
CASSLAGQSEAFF
>TRBD2|TRBV6-5|TRBJ2-1|-
TGTGCCAGCAAAATCCTAGCGGGCTCCTACAATGAGCAGTTCTTC
CASKILAGSYNEQFF
>-|TRBV7-2|TRBJ2-2|-
TGTGCCAGCAGCCCCTCCACGAGGTTCGGGGAGCTGTTTTTT
CASSPSTRFGELFF
>-|TRBV6-4|TRBJ1-2|-
TGTGCCAGCAGTGACTCGGCTGGTGGCTACACCTTC
CASSDSAGGYTF
>TRBD1|TRBV5-1|TRBJ1-4|-
TGCGCCAGCAGTACTCAGGGGGCTAATGAAAAACTGTTTTTT
CASSTQGANEKLFF
>-|TRBV6-1|TRBJ1-5|medium-sized
TGTGCCAGCAGTGACGGTTTTCCGGGCAATCAGCCCCAGCATTTT
CASSDGFPGNQPQHF
>-|TRBV7-2|TRBJ2-1|-
TGTGCCAGCAGCCCTACTTGGGCGTACAATGAGCAGTTCTTC
CASSPTWAYNEQFF
>-|TRBV7-2|TRBJ2-3|-
TGTGCCAGCAGCTTAGCGCCGGGAACAGATACGCAGTATTTT
CASSLAPGTDTQYF
>TRBD1|TRBV6-1|TRBJ2-2|-
TGTGCCAGCAGAGAACGAACCGGGACAGGGGCCGGGGAGCTGTTTTTT
CASRERTGTGAGELFF
>-|TRBV9|TRBJ2-7|-
TGTGCCAGCAGCAGAGGTGTGGCAGCTGTCAACGAGCAGTACTTC
CASSRGVAAVNEQYF
>-|TRBV11-3|TRBJ2-2|-
TGTGCCAGCAGCTTAGGGCTTGGCAGGGCAAACACCGGGGAGCTGTTTTTT
CASSLGLGRANTGELFF
>-|TRBV19|TRBJ2-1|-
TGTGCCAGTAGTATGACAGATAACTACAATGAGCAGTTCTTC
CASSMTDNYNEQFF